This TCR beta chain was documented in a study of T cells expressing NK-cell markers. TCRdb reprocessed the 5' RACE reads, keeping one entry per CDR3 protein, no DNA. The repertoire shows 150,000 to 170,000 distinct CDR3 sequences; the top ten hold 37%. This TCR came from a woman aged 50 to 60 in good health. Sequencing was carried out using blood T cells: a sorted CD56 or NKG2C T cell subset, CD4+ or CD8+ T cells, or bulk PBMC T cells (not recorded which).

This CDR3 reads CASSEELGPETQYF. The chain links TRBV12-3 or TRBV12-4 to TRBJ2-5; TCRdb picks TRBD2, but there is no DNA to check that call. The CDR3 runs 14 residues.